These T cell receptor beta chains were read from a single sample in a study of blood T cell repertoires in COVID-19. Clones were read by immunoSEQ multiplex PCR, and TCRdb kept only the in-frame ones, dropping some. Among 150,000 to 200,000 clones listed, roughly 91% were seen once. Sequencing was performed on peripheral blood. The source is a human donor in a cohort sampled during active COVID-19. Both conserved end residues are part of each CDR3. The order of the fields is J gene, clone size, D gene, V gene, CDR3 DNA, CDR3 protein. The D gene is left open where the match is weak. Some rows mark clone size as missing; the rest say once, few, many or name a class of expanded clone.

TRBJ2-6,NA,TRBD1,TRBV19,TGTGCCAGTAGTATTGCCAGGGGGCTCCAAGCAGGGGCCAACGTCCTGACTTTC,CASSIARGLQAGANVLTF
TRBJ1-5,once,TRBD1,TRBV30,TGTGCCTGGAGCATCCGACAGGGGAATCAGCCCCAGCATTTT,CAWSIRQGNQPQHF
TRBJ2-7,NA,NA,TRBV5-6,TGTGCCAGCAGCTTGGGACCAGGCCGCAACGAGCAGTACTTC,CASSLGPGRNEQYF
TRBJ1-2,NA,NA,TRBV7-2,TGTGCCAGCAGTCAGGCAGGGGCCCCTAACTATGGCTACACCTTC,CASSQAGAPNYGYTF
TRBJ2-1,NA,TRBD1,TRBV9,TGTGCCAGCAGCGTAATGGGACAGGGGTACAATGAGCAGTTCTTC,CASSVMGQGYNEQFF
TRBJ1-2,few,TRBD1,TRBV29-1,TGCAGCGTTGGACAGGGGGCTAACGTTAATGGCTACACCTTC,CSVGQGANVNGYTF
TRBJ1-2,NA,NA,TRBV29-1,TGCAGCGTTGAACGCGGAGACTATGGCTACACCTTC,CSVERGDYGYTF
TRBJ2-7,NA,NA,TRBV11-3,TGTGCCAGCAGCCGCGACTCGGGCTACGAGCAGTACTTC,CASSRDSGYEQYF
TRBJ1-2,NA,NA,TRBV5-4,TGTGCCAGCAGCCCTTCTCGGGAAAATGGCTACACCTTC,CASSPSRENGYTF
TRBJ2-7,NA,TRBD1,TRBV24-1,TGTGCCACCAGTGATTCCGGACAGGAATATTACGAGCAGTACTTC,CATSDSGQEYYEQYF
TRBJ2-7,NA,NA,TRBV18,TGTGCCAGCTCACCGGGTCAGGGGTTTGGGGAGCAGTACTTC,CASSPGQGFGEQYF
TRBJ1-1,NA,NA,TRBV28,TGTGCCAGCAGTTTATTAAGGGGGTCGGTCACTGAAGCTTTCTTT,CASSLLRGSVTEAFF
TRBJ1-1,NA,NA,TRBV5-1,TGCGCCAGCAGCTTGATGGGCCTACGGCACACTGAAGCTTTCTTT,CASSLMGLRHTEAFF
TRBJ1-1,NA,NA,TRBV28,TGTGCCAGCAGTTTCAGGGGTCTGAACACTGAAGCTTTCTTT,CASSFRGLNTEAFF
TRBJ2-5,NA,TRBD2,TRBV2,TGTGCCAGCAGTGAAAGGAGCGGGGGTCGAGAGACCCAGTACTTC,CASSERSGGRETQYF
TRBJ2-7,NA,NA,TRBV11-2,TGTGCCAGCAGCTTAGAGGTGAGACAGGCCGAGCAGTACTTC,CASSLEVRQAEQYF
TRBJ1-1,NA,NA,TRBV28,TGTGCCAGCAGCCTGCTTCAGGGAGGAACTGAAGCTTTCTTT,CASSLLQGGTEAFF
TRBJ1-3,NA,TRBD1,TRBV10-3,TGTGCCATCAGTGGTACAGGGGCGGTTGGAAACACCATATATTTT,CAISGTGAVGNTIYF
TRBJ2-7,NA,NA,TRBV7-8,TGTGCCAGCAGCTTAGAACGGGGGAGCTCCTACGAGCAGTACTTC,CASSLERGSSYEQYF
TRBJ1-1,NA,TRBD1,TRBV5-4,TGTGCCAGCAGCTTTGACAGGGTGAACACTGAAGCTTTCTTT,CASSFDRVNTEAFF
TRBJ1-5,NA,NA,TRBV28,TGTGCCAGCAGTCCCCCAGGGGCCCAACAGCCCCAGCATTTT,CASSPPGAQQPQHF
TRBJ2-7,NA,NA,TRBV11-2,TGTGCCAGCAGCTTAGATGTGCCTATCTCCTACGAGCAGTACTTC,CASSLDVPISYEQYF
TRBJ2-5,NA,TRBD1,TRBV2,TGTGCCAGCAGTCTGAGGACAGGTTTCGAGGAGACCCAGTACTTC,CASSLRTGFEETQYF
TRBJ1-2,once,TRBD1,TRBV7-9,TGTGCCAGCAGCTTAGTGACAGGGGAGGGCTACACCTTC,CASSLVTGEGYTF
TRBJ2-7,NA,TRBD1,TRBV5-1,TGCGCCAGCAGCTCCTGGACAGGGAACGACGAGCAGTACTTC,CASSSWTGNDEQYF
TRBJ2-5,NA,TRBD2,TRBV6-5,TGTGCCAGCAATCCCGGACTAGCGGAAATGGGGACCCAGTACTTC,CASNPGLAEMGTQYF
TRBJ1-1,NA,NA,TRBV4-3,TGCGCCAGCAGCCAGCCGGGGATGGGCACTGAAGCTTTCTTT,CASSQPGMGTEAFF
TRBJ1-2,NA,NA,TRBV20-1,TGCAGTGCTAGTCAAGGGGGAATGCGGGACTATGGCTACACCTTC,CSASQGGMRDYGYTF
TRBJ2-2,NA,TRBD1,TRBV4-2,TGTGCCAGCAGCCAACGACAGGGCGGCACCGGGGAGCTGTTTTTT,CASSQRQGGTGELFF
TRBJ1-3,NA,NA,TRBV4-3,TGCGCCAGCAGCCTAACGGGTGGAAACACCATATATTTT,CASSLTGGNTIYF
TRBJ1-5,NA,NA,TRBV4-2,TGTGCCAGCAGCCAAGATCTCGGCGGTGGAGGGCCCCAGCATTTT,CASSQDLGGGGPQHF